This T cell receptor (beta chain) was captured by sequencing in a study of shared clonotypes between healthy human individuals. Whole-study context: Donors, aged 18 to 49, were two women and three men.

For each subset, genomic DNA was distributed in equal portions over several immunoSEQ plates. Sequencing used immunoSEQ multiplex PCR; TCRdb keeps in-frame clones, though not all of them. In the table there are about 600,000 clones, 95% of which are singletons. Worth noting for this clone: Its antigen is as yet unknown.

The naive CD8 fraction comprised CD45RO-negative cells positively selected for CCR7 and excluded terminally differentiated effector memory CD45RA+ cells. Deletions cut 4 bases from V and 3 bases from J, with 10 bases between. Germline-derived CDR1 and CDR2 are WSHSY and SAAADI. This CDR3 is built from 13 residues. Study results and limitations: Apart from blood, nothing was sampled; tissue repertoires likely differ. Relative to memory subsets, naive subsets generally showed larger estimated richness.

The receptor was isolated from a woman in her twenties or thirties in good health. Sequenced sample: naive CD8+ T cells sorted from blood. The chain uses TRBV10-2 and TRBJ2-7; D possibly corresponds to TRBD1 (6 bases). As DNA, the CDR3 is TGCGCCAGCAGTGGGGACACCAACTACGAGCAGTACTTC. Encoded protein: CASSGDTNYEQYF.